This T cell receptor (beta chain) derives from a study of blood T cell repertoires in COVID-19. Across the whole study: Nucleic acid was either cDNA or gDNA, and it came from T cells, B-cell-depleted T cells, or PBMCs.

In the study's own analysis: Nucleated cell number was recorded as an estimate derived from reference gene primer amplification. Assay: immunoSEQ multiplex PCR; the TCRdb copy retains only in-frame clones and omits some. V, J and clone size reflect that table, while D and trimming were determined from the DNA. Here the sample spans 35,000 to 45,000 clones, 70% to 80% being singletons. Trimming removed 7 bases at V and 2 bases at J, with 13 bases between. CDR1 and CDR2 (germline): LNHDA, SQIVND (reference sequence). The CDR3 is 14 amino acids. V usage is TRBV19 and J usage is TRBJ2-3, with D perhaps TRBD2 (6 bases). Sequences were obtained from peripheral blood. The sequence was collected from a man in his 70s with acute or convalescent COVID-19. CDR3 in DNA: TGTGCCAGTAACCCGGGACTTATCACAGATACGCAGTATTTT. This sequence encodes CASNPGLITDTQYF.